This T cell receptor beta chain was captured in a study of blood T cell repertoires in COVID-19. Study summary: The cDNA or gDNA used as material had been derived from T cells, B-cell-depleted T cells, or PBMCs.

Germline lookup yields CDR1 MNHEY and CDR2 SVGAGI. The CDR3 has 12 residues. Trimming removed 6 bases from V and 5 bases from J; junction bases left unmatched: 0. As originally analysed: Researchers report that nucleated cell counts were estimated from reference gene primer amplification. Here immunoSEQ multiplex PCR was the method, and the copy in TCRdb shows in-frame clones only, minus some. V and J calls and clone size come straight from that table; D and trimming were deduced from the DNA. There are about 15,000 clones in the sample; around 84% occur only once, and about 26% lies in the top ten. This clonotype originated in a woman aged 50 to 65 with active or convalescent COVID-19. The material sequenced was peripheral blood. V gene TRBV6-5 combines with J gene TRBJ1-5, with TRBD1 matching over 8 bases. Here the CDR3 DNA reads TGTGCCAGCAGGACAGGGGATCAGCCCCAGCATTTT. This encodes CASRTGDQPQHF.